Each of the 32 T cell receptor beta chains below was sequenced from the same sample in a study of PD-L1 blockade in urothelial cancer (dated by TCRdb to the late 2010s). Receptor amplification or capture employed the immunoSEQ multiplex PCR assay. Sourced from immuneACCESS, this table was stored by TCRdb with only in-frame sequences that have V and J called. A share of the clones is absent; for the studies checked, an unresolved V gene accounts for under half, and the remainder has no known explanation. In all, the sample holds about 83,000 clones, and around 87% of those were seen once. The ten most abundant clones make up 5% to 6% of the sample. Sample: PBMCs, taken around atezolizumab (anti-PD-L1) treatment. Receptor source: a woman in her seventies with urothelial cancer.

DNA for the CDR3: TGTGCCAGCACAGTGTCAACTAATGAAAAACTGTTTTTT. Translation: CASTVSTNEKLFF. The V and J genes are TRBV6-1 and TRBJ1-4; no firm D call. The germline CDR1 and CDR2 sequences are MNHNS and SASEGT. Trimming took 7 bases from V and 0 from J, leaving 6 bases between them. CDR3 size: 13 residues.

CDR3 nucleotide sequence: TGCGCCAGCAGCGGGAGCACAGATACGCAGTATTTT. This gives the protein CASSGSTDTQYF. This chain connects TRBV10-1 to TRBJ2-3; no firm D call. The germline gives CDR1 WNHNN, CDR2 SYGVQD (reference sequence). The CDR3 covers 12 residues. Trimming took 6 bases from V and 0 from J, leaving 4 bases between them.

This clone was detected a few times. The chain recombines TRBV10-2 with TRBJ1-1; the match to TRBD1 covers 8 bases. CDR1 and CDR2 from the germline V gene are WSHSY and SAAADI. The CDR3 is 18 residues long. V gave up 3 bases and J gave up 4 bases; unmatched junction bases: 16. CDR3: CASSDFGEQGVQGTEAFF. As DNA, the CDR3 is TGCGCCAGCAGTGACTTTGGGGAACAGGGGGTCCAAGGCACTGAAGCTTTCTTT.

The V call is TRBV25-1, the J call TRBJ1-1, with 7 bases that match TRBD1. This CDR3 is built from 16 residues. Germline V gives CDR1 MGHDK, CDR2 SYGVNS. V shed 0 bases and J 10 bases; nucleotides not matched to a gene: 14. As DNA, the CDR3 is TGTGCCAGCAGTGAATATTTTCCCCTCAGGGGGAAGGGAGCTTTCTTT. The encoded protein is CASSEYFPLRGKGAFF.

The gene calls are TRBV5-8 and TRBJ2-5, with 9 bases lining up with TRBD1. Trimming at V came to 7 bases and at J to 4 bases, leaving 8 bases not matched to a gene. CDR1 and CDR2 from the germline V gene are SGHTS and YDEGEE. This CDR3 has 14 residues. CDR3 sequence reads: CASALTGGGETQYF. CDR3 DNA sequence: TGTGCCAGCGCCCTAACAGGGGGCGGAGAGACCCAGTACTTC.

This clone was seen a few times. The chain couples TRBV7-2 to TRBJ1-3, with TRBD1 as a possible D gene (5 bases). V lost 7 bases and J lost 8, with 15 bases in between. The germline CDR1 and CDR2 sequences are SGHTA and FQGNSA. The CDR3 extends over 13 amino acids. The CDR3 bases are TGTGCCAGCACCGATCAGGGTAGAGACACCATATATTTT. Amino acids: CASTDQGRDTIYF.

V and J are TRBV5-1 and TRBJ1-1, with a tentative D call TRBD1 (5 bases). Looked up from germline, CDR1 is SGHRS and CDR2 is YFSETQ. The CDR3 spans 15 residues. With 1 base removed from V and 2 bases from J, the gap between germline ends came to 12 bases. The CDR3 sequence is CASSLSGGINTEAFF. Written as DNA, the CDR3 is TGCGCCAGCAGCTTGTCCGGGGGAATAAACACTGAAGCTTTCTTT.

The J gene is TRBJ1-1, the V gene TRBV18, with D possibly being TRBD1 (5 bases). The CDR3 covers 17 residues. The V gene's germline CDR1 is KGHSH and CDR2 LQKENI. With 0 bases removed from V and 0 bases from J, the gap between germline ends came to 14 bases. The CDR3 reads CASSPPGRGTMNTEAFF. The CDR3 nucleotides read TGTGCCAGCTCACCACCCGGGAGGGGCACCATGAACACTGAAGCTTTCTTT.

V usage is TRBV29-1 and J usage is TRBJ2-3; D is perhaps TRBD2 (6 bases). This CDR3 has 13 amino acids. Germline values: CDR1 SQVTM, CDR2 ANQGSEA. V was cut by 6 bases and J by 1 base, with 11 bases left in between. CDR3: CSVRASGTDTQYF. In DNA, the CDR3 is TGCAGCGTGCGGGCTAGCGGCACAGATACGCAGTATTTT.

This chain uses TRBV19 with TRBJ2-3, with D possibly TRBD2 on 5 matching bases. The length of the CDR3 is 12 residues. V lost 6 bases and J 2 bases, leaving 6 bases between the germline ends. CDR1 LNHDA and CDR2 SQIVND come from the germline V gene (reference sequence). The CDR3, as DNA: TGTGCCAGTAGGGACTTCACAGATACGCAGTATTTT. This encodes CASRDFTDTQYF. Full variable domain (missing parts from reference TRBV19 and TRBJ2-3): DGGITQSPKYLFRKEGQNVTLSCEQNLNHDAMYWYRQDPGQGLRLIYYSQIVNDFQKGDIAEGYSVSREKKESFPLTVTSAQKNPTAFYLCASRDFTDTQYFGPGTRLTVL.

V and J are TRBV5-1 and TRBJ2-3; tentative D call: TRBD1 (6 bases). Germline assignment: CDR1 SGHRS and CDR2 YFSETQ. This CDR3 contains 13 residues. V lost 3 bases and J lost 5, with 10 bases in between. The CDR3 reads CASSWDNRDTQYF. The CDR3 nucleotides read TGCGCCAGCAGCTGGGACAATCGAGATACGCAGTATTTT.

This clone was seen a few times. V gene TRBV27 combines with J gene TRBJ2-2; 15 nucleotides line up with TRBD2. Germline CDR1 is MNHEY and CDR2 is SMNVEV (reference sequence). The length of the CDR3 is 17 residues. The J segment lost 7 bases and the V segment lost 5 bases, leaving 8 bases of the junction unmatched. DNA for the CDR3: TGTGCCAGCAGTATGGGACTAGCGGGAGGCCTGATCGGGGAGCTGTTTTTT. It encodes CASSMGLAGGLIGELFF.

The CDR3 loop is CASSLAEDRPYEQYF. CDR3 nucleotides: TGTGCCAGCAGCTTAGCGGAGGACAGACCTTACGAGCAGTACTTC. This sequence joins TRBV11-2 and TRBJ2-7; D is perhaps TRBD1 (6 bases). Between the trimmed V and J ends, which lost 1 base and 4 bases, there was a span of 14 bases. The CDR3 is 15 amino acids. Germline CDR1 is SGHAT and CDR2 is FQNNGV.

This chain connects TRBV5-6 to TRBJ2-2; TRBD2 matches at 9 bases. Germline V CDR1 and CDR2: SGHDT, YYEEEE. CDR3 size: 16 residues. Trimming cost V 4 bases and J 0 bases; bases outside gene matches: 4. CDR3 amino acids: CASSPGLATNTGELFF. The CDR3 DNA reads TGTGCCAGCAGCCCGGGACTAGCAACGAACACCGGGGAGCTGTTTTTT.

The J gene is TRBJ2-7, the V gene TRBV19; a weak D match, TRBD1 (6 bases). Germline lookup yields CDR1 LNHDA and CDR2 SQIVND (reference sequence). This CDR3 contains 12 residues. With 7 bases removed from V and 3 bases from J, the gap between germline ends came to 10 bases. CDR3 bases: TGTGCCAGTACGGACAGTCGCTACGAGCAGTACTTC. It translates to CASTDSRYEQYF.

The gene calls are TRBV4-3 and TRBJ2-2; D is possibly TRBD1 (5 bases). The CDR3 sequence is 13 residues long. V was pared by 6 bases and J by 2 bases, with 7 bases between. Looked up from germline, CDR1 is LGHNA and CDR2 is YSLEER. The CDR3 DNA reads as TGCGCCAGCAGGGACATTAACACCGGGGAGCTGTTTTTT. Translation gives CASRDINTGELFF.

This chain connects TRBV7-2 to TRBJ1-2; D remains ambiguous. There are 14 residues in the CDR3. V lost 5 bases, J lost 4 bases, and 14 bases lay in between. CDR1 and CDR2 (germline): SGHTA, FQGNSA. CDR3 in DNA: TGTGCCAGCAGCCCCGCCGCGAGGGTCTATGGCTACACCTTC. It specifies CASSPAARVYGYTF.

The J gene is TRBJ2-7, the V gene TRBV18; 8 bases match TRBD1. CDR1 is KGHSH, CDR2 LQKENI, per germline. This CDR3 has 14 residues. The junction had 7 bases not matched to a gene; V was cut back by 6 bases and J by 3 bases. The CDR3 coding sequence is TGTGCCAGCTCTTCCGACAGGGGTGACTACGAGCAGTACTTC. Translated: CASSSDRGDYEQYF.

The chain joins TRBV25-1 to TRBJ2-7, with D possibly being TRBD2 (6 bases). Germline values: CDR1 MGHDK, CDR2 SYGVNS. This CDR3 comprises 16 residues. V was trimmed by 2 bases and J by 2 bases, leaving 16 bases between them. The CDR3 DNA is TGTGCCAGCAGTGAAGTTGCGGGAACCCCAGCCTACGAGCAGTACTTC. Its translation is CASSEVAGTPAYEQYF.

This clone was detected a few times. The V and J genes are TRBV18 and TRBJ1-1; 7 bases line up with TRBD1. Germline CDR1 and CDR2: KGHSH and LQKENI. The CDR3 sequence is 14 residues long. The V segment lost 3 bases and the J segment 1 base; nucleotides outside the gene matches: 2. The CDR3 DNA reads TGTGCCAGCTCACCGAGGGGGCGGAACACTGAAGCTTTCTTT. Its protein is CASSPRGRNTEAFF.

The chain couples TRBV5-6 to TRBJ1-4; possibly TRBD1 for D (6 bases). From germline, CDR1 is SGHDT and CDR2 YYEEEE. The V end lost 4 bases, the J end lost 7 bases, and 20 bases lay between the germline ends. This CDR3 comprises 16 residues. The chain's CDR3 is CASSPNYRAAGEKLFF. The CDR3 DNA reads as TGTGCCAGCAGCCCCAACTACAGGGCTGCTGGTGAAAAACTGTTTTTT.

The DNA of the CDR3 is TGTGCCAGCAGCCAATCGATCTTAAGGACAGGGGCCGCTTATGGCTACACCTTC. Protein: CASSQSILRTGAAYGYTF. The chain links TRBV16 to TRBJ1-2; 9 bases agree with TRBD1. CDR1 KGHSY and CDR2 FQNENV come from the germline V gene. J gave up 5 bases and V 0 bases, and 13 bases lay outside the gene matches. The CDR3 is 18 amino acids.

The V gene is TRBV6-6, the J gene TRBJ1-1; no clear D. This CDR3 is built from 12 residues. V lost 2 bases, J lost 10 bases, and 11 bases lay in between. In germline, CDR1 is MNHNY, CDR2 SVGAGI (reference sequence). The CDR3 region has the DNA TGTGCCAGCAGTTACACGGACTGGGGAGCTTTCTTT. As protein: CASSYTDWGAFF.

The chain employs TRBV19 and TRBJ1-2; 10 positions match TRBD1. The CDR3 loop spans 17 amino acids. Germline-derived CDR1 and CDR2 are LNHDA and SQIVND (reference sequence). J gave up 2 bases and V 5 bases, and 11 bases lay outside the gene matches. DNA for the CDR3: TGTGCCAGTAGTGGGGACAGGGGACCCTCGAGGAACTATGGCTACACCTTC. It encodes CASSGDRGPSRNYGYTF.

The V and J genes are TRBV2 and TRBJ2-1, with TRBD2 as a possible D gene (5 bases). This CDR3 has 11 amino acids. Per germline, CDR1 SNHLY and CDR2 FYNNEI. The CDR3 region is CASSAWNEQFF. The DNA of the CDR3 is TGTGCGAGTAGCGCCTGGAATGAGCAGTTCTTC. Full variable domain (outside the CDR3, taken from reference TRBV2 and TRBJ2-1): EPEVTQTPSHQVTQMGQEVILRCVPISNHLYFYWYRQILGQKVEFLVSFYNNEISEKSEIFDDQFSVERPDGSNFTLKIRSTKLEDSAMYFCASSAWNEQFFGPGTRLTVL.

This clone showed up just once. The rearrangement links TRBV18 to TRBJ2-3, with D hard to call. The CDR3 consists of 13 residues. Germline CDR1 and CDR2: KGHSH and LQKENI. Trimming removed 2 bases from V and 6 bases from J, with 9 bases in between. CDR3 coding DNA: TGTGCCAGCTCACCAGGCGTCGGGGATACGCAGTATTTT. Amino acid sequence: CASSPGVGDTQYF.

The chain couples TRBV6-8 to TRBJ2-4; 8 bases are a match to TRBD1. V lost 0 bases to trimming and J lost 2 bases; unmatched junction nucleotides: 9. CDR3 length equals 18 residues. Germline V gene data show CDR1 as MNHGY and CDR2 as SAAAGT. The CDR3 region is CASSYSIVGRGPKNIQYF. In nucleotides, the CDR3 is TGTGCCAGCAGTTACTCGATCGTCGGCAGGGGGCCCAAAAACATTCAGTACTTC.

The chain links TRBV10-3 to TRBJ1-6; D perhaps matches TRBD1 (6 bases). Per the germline V gene, CDR1 is ENHRY and CDR2 is SYGVKD. This CDR3 has 14 residues. Trimming left V 6 bases short and J 7 bases short, with 13 bases between. The CDR3 coding sequence is TGTGCCATCAGAGAGACAGGTGTAAATTCACCCCTCCACTTT. Its translation: CAIRETGVNSPLHF.

The rearrangement joins TRBV7-8 to TRBJ1-2; D gene unclear. Trimming shortened V by 1 base and J by 2 bases, and 11 bases separated the two germline ends. The CDR3 runs to 15 residues. The germline V gene has CDR1 SGHVS and CDR2 FQNEAQ. The DNA of the CDR3 is TGTGCCAGCAGCTTAGACACAGAAGGAAACTATGGCTACACCTTC. This translates into CASSLDTEGNYGYTF.

The genes are TRBV7-8 and TRBJ1-2, with a weak D call TRBD1 (6 bases). The germline gives CDR1 SGHVS, CDR2 FQNEAQ. There are 14 residues in the CDR3. The germline V and J ends were trimmed by 5 bases and 4 bases, with 14 bases remaining between them. The CDR3 reads CASSVGGGIYGYTF. Here the CDR3 DNA reads TGTGCCAGCAGCGTAGGGGGAGGGATCTATGGCTACACCTTC.

In its sample, this clone was seen a few times. The chain joins TRBV7-2 to TRBJ2-1; 11 bases align to TRBD2. Germline CDR1 reads SGHTA; CDR2 reads FQGNSA. The V and J ends lost 5 bases and 4 bases, in that order; junction bases with no gene match: 4. The CDR3 is made up of 15 amino acids. In DNA, the CDR3 is TGTGCCAGCAGCACAAGACTAGCGGGGTACAATGAGCAGTTCTTC. Translated, it gives CASSTRLAGYNEQFF.

The rearrangement links TRBV28 to TRBJ1-1; unclear D gene. The germline V gene has CDR1 MDHEN and CDR2 SYDVKM. The length of the CDR3 is 15 residues. V dropped 3 bases and J dropped 1 base, with 12 bases sitting between them. CDR3 region: CASSLSTSGNTEAFF. CDR3 sequence (DNA): TGTGCCAGCAGTTTGTCAACGTCGGGGAACACTGAAGCTTTCTTT.